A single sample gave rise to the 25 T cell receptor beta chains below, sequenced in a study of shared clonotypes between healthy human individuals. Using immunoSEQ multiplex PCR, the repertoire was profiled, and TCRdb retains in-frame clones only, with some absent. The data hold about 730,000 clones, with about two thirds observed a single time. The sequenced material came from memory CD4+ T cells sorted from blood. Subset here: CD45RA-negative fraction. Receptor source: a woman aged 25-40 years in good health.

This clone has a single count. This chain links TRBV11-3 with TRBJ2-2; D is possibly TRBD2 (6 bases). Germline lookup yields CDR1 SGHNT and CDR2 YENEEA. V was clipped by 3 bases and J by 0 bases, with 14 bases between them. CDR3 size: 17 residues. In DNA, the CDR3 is TGTGCCAGCAGCTTCGGGGGTGATAGTTCGAACACCGGGGAGCTGTTTTTT. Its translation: CASSFGGDSSNTGELFF.

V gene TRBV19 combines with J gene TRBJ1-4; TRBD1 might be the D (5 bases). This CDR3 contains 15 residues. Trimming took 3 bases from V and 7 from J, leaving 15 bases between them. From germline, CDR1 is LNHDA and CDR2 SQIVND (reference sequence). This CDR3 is CASSIGRVFSEKLFF. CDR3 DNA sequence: TGTGCCAGTAGTATCGGCAGGGTGTTTTCTGAAAAACTGTTTTTT.

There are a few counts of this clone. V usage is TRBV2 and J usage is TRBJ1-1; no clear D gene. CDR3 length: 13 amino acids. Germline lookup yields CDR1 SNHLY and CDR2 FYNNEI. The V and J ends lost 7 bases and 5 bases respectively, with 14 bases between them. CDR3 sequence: CASTRAGSTEAFF. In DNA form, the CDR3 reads TGTGCCAGCACGCGGGCGGGGAGTACTGAAGCTTTCTTT.

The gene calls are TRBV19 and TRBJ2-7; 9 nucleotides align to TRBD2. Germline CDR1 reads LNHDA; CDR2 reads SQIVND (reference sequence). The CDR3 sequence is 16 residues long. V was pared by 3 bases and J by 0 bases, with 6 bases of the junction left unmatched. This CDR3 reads CASSIRGGGLSYEQYF. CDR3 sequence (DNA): TGTGCCAGTAGTATCCGCGGGGGGGGTCTCTCCTACGAGCAGTACTTC.

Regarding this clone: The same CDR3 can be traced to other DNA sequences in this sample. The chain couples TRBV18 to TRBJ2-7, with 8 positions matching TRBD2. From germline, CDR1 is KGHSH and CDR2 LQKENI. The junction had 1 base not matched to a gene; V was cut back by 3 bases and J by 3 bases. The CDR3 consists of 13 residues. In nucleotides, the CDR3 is TGTGCCAGCTCACCGGGACTAGACTACGAGCAGTACTTC. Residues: CASSPGLDYEQYF.

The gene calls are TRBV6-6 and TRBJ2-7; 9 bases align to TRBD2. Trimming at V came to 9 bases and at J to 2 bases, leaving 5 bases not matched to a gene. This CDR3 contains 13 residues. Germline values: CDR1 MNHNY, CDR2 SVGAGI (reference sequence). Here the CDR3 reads CASSLAGTYEQYF. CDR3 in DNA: TGTGCCAGTTCACTAGCGGGTACCTACGAGCAGTACTTC.

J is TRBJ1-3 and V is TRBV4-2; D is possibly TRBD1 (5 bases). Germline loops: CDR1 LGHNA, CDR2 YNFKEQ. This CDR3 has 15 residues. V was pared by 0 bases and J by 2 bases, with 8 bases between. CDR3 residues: CASSQDTGAGNTIYF. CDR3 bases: TGTGCCAGCAGCCAAGACACGGGGGCTGGAAACACCATATATTTT.

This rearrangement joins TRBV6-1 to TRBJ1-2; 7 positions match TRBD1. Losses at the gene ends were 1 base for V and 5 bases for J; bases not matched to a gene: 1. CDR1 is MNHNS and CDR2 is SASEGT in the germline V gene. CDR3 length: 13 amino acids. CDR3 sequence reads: CASSEGDSYGYTF. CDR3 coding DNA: TGTGCCAGCAGTGAAGGGGACAGTTATGGCTACACCTTC.

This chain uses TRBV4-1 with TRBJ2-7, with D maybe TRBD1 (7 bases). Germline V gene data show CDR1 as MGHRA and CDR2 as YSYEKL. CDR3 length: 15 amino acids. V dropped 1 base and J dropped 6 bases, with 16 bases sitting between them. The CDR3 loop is CASSQGFRGVGEQYF. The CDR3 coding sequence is TGCGCCAGCAGCCAAGGGTTCAGGGGGGTAGGCGAGCAGTACTTC.

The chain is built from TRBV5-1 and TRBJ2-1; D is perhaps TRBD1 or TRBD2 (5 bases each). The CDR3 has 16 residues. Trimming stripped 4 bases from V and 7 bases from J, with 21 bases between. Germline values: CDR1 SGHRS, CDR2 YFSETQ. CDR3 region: CASSLMQGLGENEQFF. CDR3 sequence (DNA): TGCGCCAGCAGCCTGATGCAGGGTTTGGGGGAGAATGAGCAGTTCTTC.

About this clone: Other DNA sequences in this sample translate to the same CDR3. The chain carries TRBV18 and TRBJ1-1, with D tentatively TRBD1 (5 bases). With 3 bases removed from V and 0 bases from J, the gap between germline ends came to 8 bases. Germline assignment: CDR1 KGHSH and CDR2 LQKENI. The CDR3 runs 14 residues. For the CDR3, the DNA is TGTGCCAGCTCACCGGGACCTATGAACACTGAAGCTTTCTTT. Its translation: CASSPGPMNTEAFF.

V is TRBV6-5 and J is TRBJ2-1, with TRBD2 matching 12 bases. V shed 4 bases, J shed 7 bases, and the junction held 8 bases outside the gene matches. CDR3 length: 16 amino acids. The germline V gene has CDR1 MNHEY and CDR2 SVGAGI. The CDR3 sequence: CASSSRLAGEVNEQFF. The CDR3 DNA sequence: TGTGCCAGCAGTTCTCGACTAGCGGGAGAGGTGAATGAGCAGTTCTTC.

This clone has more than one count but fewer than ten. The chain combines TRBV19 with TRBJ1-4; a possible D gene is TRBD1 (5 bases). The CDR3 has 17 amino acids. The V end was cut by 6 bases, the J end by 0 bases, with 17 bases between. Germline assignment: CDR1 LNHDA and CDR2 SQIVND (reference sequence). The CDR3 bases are TGTGCCAGTAGCCCGCCGGGACCGCGGGCAACTAATGAAAAACTGTTTTTT. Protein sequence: CASSPPGPRATNEKLFF.

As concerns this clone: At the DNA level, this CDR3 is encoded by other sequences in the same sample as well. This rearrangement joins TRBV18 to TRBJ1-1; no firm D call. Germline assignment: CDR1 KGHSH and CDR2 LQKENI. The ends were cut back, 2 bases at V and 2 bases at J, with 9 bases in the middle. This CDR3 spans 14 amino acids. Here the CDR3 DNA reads TGTGCCAGCTCACCATCACCCGGAAACACTGAAGCTTTCTTT. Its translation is CASSPSPGNTEAFF. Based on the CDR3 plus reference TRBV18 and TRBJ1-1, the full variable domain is NAGVMQNPRHLVRRRGQEARLRCSPMKGHSHVYWYRQLPEEGLKFMVYLQKENIIDESGMPKERFSAEFPKEGPSILRIQQVVRGDSAAYFCASSPSPGNTEAFFGQGTRLTVV.

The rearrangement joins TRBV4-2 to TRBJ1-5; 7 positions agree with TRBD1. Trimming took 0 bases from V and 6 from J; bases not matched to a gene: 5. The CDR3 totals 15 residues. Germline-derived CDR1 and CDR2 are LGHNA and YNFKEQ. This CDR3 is CASSQEEGARQPQHF. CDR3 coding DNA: TGTGCCAGCAGCCAAGAAGAGGGGGCTCGTCAGCCCCAGCATTTT.

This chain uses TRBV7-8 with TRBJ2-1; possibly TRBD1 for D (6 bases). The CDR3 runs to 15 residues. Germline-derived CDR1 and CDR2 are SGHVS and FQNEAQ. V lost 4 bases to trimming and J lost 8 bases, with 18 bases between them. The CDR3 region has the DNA TGTGCCAGCAGCTACAGGGTACTGGGTAGCGATGAGCAGTTCTTC. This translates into CASSYRVLGSDEQFF.

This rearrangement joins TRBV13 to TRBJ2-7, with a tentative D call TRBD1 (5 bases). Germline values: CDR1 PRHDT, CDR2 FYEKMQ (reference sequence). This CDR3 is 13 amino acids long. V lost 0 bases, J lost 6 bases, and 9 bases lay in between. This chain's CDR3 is CASSLGRAREQYF. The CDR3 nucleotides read TGTGCCAGCAGCTTAGGCAGGGCTCGCGAGCAGTACTTC.

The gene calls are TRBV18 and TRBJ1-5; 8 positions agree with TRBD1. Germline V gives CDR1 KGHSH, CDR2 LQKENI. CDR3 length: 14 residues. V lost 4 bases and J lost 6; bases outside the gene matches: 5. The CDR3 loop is CASSLGQGPQPQHF. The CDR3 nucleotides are TGTGCCAGCTCACTCGGACAGGGCCCTCAGCCCCAGCATTTT.

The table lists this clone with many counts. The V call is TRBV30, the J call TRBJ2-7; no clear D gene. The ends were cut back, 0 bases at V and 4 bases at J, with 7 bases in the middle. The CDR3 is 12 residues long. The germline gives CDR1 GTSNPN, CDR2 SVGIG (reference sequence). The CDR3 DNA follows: TGTGCCTGGAGTGTGTATAGTTACGAGCAGTACTTC. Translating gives CAWSVYSYEQYF.

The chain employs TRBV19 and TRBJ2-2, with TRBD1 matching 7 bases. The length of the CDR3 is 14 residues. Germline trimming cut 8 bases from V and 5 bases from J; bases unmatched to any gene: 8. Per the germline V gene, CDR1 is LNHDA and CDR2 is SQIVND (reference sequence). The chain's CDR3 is CASFRQGGTGELFF. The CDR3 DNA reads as TGTGCCAGTTTCAGACAGGGCGGGACCGGGGAGCTGTTTTTT.

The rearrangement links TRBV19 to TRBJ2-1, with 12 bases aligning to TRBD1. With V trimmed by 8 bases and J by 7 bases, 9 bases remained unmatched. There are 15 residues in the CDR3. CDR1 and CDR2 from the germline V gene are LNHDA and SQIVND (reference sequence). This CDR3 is CASGTGTGGRNEQFF. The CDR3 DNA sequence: TGTGCCAGTGGTACCGGGACAGGGGGCAGGAATGAGCAGTTCTTC.

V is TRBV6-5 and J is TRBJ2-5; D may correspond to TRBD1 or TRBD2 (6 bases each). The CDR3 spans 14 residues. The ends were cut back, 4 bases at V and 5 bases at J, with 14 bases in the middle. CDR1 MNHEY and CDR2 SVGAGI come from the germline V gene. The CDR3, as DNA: TGTGCCAGCAGTTTCAGCGGAGGGGGGGAGACCCAGTACTTC. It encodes CASSFSGGGETQYF.

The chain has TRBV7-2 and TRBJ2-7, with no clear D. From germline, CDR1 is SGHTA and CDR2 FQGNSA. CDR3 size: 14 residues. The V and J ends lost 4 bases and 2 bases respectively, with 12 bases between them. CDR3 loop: CASSSGTVTYEQYF. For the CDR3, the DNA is TGTGCCAGCAGCTCAGGCACAGTGACCTACGAGCAGTACTTC.

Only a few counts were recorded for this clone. Here the CDR3 reads CAISPTGVEETQYF. As DNA, the CDR3 is TGTGCCATCAGTCCTACGGGAGTGGAGGAGACCCAGTACTTC. The chain combines TRBV10-3 with TRBJ2-5, with D maybe TRBD2 (6 bases). CDR1 ENHRY and CDR2 SYGVKD come from the germline V gene. V dropped 5 bases and J dropped 5 bases, with 15 bases sitting between them. This CDR3 is 14 amino acids long.

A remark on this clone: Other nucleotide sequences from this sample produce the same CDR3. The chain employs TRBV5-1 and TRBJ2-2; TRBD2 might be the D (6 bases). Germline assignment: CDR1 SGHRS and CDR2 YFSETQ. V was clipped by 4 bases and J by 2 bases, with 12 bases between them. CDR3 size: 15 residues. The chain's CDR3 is CASSPGTQNTGELFF. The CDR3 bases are TGCGCCAGCAGCCCTGGGACTCAAAACACCGGGGAGCTGTTTTTT. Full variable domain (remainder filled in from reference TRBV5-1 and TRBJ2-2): KAGVTQTPRYLIKTRGQQVTLSCSPISGHRSVSWYQQTPGQGLQFLFEYFSETQRNKGNFPGRFSGRQFSNSRSEMNVSTLELGDSALYLCASSPGTQNTGELFFGEGSRLTVL.